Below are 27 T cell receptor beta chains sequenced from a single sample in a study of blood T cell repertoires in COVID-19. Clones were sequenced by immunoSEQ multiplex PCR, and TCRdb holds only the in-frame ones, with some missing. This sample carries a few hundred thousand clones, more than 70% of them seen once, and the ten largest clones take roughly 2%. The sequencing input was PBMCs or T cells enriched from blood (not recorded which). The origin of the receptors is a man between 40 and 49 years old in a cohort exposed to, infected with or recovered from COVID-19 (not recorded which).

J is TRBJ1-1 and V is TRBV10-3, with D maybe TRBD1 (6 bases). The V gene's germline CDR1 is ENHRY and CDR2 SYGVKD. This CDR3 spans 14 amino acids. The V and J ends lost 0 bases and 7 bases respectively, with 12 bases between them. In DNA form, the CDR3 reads TGTGCCATCAGTGAGTCGGCAGGGGTGGGTGAAGCTTTCTTT. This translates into CAISESAGVGEAFF.

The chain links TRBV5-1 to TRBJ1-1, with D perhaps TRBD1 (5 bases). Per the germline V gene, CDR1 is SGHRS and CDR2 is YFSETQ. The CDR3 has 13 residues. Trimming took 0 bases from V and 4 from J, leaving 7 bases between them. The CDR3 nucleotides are TGCGCCAGCAGCTTGGCAGGGTTCACTGAAGCTTTCTTT. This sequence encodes CASSLAGFTEAFF.

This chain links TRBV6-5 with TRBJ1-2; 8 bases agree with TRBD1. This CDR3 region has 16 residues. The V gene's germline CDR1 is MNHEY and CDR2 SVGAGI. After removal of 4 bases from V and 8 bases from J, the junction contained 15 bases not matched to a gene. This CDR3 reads CASSSGPLTGGRGYTF. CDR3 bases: TGTGCCAGCAGTTCTGGTCCCCTAACAGGGGGTCGGGGCTACACCTTC.

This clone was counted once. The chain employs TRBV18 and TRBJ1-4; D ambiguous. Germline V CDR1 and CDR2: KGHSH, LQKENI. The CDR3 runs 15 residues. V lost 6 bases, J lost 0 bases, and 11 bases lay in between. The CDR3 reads CASSRNGATNEKLFF. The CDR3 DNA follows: TGTGCCAGCTCGCGAAACGGAGCAACTAATGAAAAACTGTTTTTT.

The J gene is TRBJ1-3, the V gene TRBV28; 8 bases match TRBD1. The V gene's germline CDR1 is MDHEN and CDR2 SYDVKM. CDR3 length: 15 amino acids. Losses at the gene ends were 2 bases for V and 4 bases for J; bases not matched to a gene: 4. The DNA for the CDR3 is TGTGCCAGCAGTTTAGGCAGGGGGCAGGGAAACACCATATATTTT. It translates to CASSLGRGQGNTIYF.

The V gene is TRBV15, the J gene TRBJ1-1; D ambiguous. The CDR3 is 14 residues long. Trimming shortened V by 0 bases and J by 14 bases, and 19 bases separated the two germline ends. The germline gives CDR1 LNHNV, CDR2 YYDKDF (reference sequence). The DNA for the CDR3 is TGTGCCACCAGCAGAGAACCTAGTGAATTGAGTTCCTTCTTT. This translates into CATSREPSELSSFF.

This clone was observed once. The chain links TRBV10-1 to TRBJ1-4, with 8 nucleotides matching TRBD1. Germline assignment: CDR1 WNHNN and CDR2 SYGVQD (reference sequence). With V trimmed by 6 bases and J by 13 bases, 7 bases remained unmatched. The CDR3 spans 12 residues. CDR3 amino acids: CASSAGTGPLFF. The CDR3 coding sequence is TGCGCCAGCAGCGCCGGGACAGGCCCACTGTTTTTT.

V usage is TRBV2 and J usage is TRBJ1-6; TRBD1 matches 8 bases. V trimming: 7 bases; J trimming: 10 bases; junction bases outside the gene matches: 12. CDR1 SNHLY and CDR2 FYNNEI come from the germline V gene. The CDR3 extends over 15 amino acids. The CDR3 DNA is TGTGCCAGCACTCTAGACAGGGGCTTACAGTCACCCCTCCACTTT. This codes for CASTLDRGLQSPLHF.

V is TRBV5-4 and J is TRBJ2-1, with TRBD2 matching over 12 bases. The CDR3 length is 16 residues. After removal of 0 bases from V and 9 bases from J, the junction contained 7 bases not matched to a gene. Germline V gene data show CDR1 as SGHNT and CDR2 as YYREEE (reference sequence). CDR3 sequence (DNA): TGTGCCAGCAGCTTGGGGACTAGCGGGATGACTGGTGAGCAGTTCTTC. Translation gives CASSLGTSGMTGEQFF.

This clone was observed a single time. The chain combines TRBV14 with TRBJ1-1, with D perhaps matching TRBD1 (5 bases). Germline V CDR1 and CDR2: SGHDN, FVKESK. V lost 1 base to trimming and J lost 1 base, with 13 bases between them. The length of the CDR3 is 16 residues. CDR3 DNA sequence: TGTGCCAGCAGCCAAGTGGAGGGGCTAGGGAACACTGAAGCTTTCTTT. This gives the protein CASSQVEGLGNTEAFF.

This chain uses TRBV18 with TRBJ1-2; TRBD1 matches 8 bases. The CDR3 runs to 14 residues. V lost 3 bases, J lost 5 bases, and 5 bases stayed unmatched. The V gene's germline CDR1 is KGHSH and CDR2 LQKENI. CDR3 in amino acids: CASSPDRVSYGYTF. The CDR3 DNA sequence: TGTGCCAGCTCACCGGACAGGGTTTCTTATGGCTACACCTTC.

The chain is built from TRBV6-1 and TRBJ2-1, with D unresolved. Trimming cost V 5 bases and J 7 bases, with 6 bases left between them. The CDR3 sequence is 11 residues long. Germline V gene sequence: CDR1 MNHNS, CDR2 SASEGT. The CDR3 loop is CASSTLNEQFF. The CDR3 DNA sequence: TGTGCCAGCAGTACCCTAAATGAGCAGTTCTTC.

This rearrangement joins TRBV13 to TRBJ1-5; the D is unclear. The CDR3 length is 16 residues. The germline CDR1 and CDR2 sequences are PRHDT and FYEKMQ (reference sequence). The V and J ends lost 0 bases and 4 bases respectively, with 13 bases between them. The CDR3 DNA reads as TGTGCCAGCAGCTTAGGCAGACACCTTAGTAATCAGCCCCAGCATTTT. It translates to CASSLGRHLSNQPQHF. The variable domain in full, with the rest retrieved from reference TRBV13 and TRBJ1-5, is AAGVIQSPRHLIKEKRETATLKCYPIPRHDTVYWYQQGPGQDPQFLISFYEKMQSDKGSIPDRFSAQQFSDYHSELNMSSLELGDSALYFCASSLGRHLSNQPQHFGDGTRLSIL.

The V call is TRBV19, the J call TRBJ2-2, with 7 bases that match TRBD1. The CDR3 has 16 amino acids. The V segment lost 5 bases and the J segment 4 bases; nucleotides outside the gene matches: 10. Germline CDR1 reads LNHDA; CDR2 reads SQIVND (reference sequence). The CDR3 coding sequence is TGTGCCAGTAGTCCTCAATGGGCAGGGGGCACCGGGGAGCTGTTTTTT. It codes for CASSPQWAGGTGELFF.

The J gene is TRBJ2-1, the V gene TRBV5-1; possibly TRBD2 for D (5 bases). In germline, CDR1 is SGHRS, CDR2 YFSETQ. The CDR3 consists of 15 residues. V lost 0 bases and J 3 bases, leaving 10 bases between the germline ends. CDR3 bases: TGCGCCAGCAGCTTGGCCAGCGGTTTCTACAATGAGCAGTTCTTC. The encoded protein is CASSLASGFYNEQFF.

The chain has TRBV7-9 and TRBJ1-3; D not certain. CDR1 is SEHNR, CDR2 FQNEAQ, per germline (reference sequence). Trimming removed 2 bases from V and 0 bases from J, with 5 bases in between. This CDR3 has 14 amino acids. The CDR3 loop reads CASSLSSSGNTIYF. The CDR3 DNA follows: TGTGCCAGCAGCTTATCGAGCTCTGGAAACACCATATATTTT.

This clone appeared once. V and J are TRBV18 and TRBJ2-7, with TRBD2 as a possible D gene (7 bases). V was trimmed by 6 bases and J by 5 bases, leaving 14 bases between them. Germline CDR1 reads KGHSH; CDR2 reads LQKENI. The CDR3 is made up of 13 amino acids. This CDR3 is CASSRKGGDEQYF. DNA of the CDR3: TGTGCCAGCTCCCGGAAGGGGGGGGACGAGCAGTACTTC.

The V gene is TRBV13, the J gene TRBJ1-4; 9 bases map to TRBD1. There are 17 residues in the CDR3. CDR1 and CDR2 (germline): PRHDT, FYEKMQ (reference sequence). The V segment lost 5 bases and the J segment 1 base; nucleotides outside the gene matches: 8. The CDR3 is CASSPGTGKGTNEKLFF. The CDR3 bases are TGTGCCAGCAGCCCCGGGACAGGGAAGGGAACTAATGAAAAACTGTTTTTT.

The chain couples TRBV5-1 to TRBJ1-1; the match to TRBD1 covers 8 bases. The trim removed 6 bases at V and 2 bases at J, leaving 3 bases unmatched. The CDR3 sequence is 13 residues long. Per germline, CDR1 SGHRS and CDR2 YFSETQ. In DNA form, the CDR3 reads TGCGCCAGCACCCAGGGGGCCAACACTGAAGCTTTCTTT. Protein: CASTQGANTEAFF.

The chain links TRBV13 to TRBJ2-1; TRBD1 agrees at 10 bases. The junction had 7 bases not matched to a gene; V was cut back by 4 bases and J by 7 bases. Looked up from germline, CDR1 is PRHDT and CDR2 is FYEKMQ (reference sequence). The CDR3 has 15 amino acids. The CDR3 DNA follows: TGTGCCAGCAGCTCCAGACAGGGGGCAGGGAATGAGCAGTTCTTC. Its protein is CASSSRQGAGNEQFF.

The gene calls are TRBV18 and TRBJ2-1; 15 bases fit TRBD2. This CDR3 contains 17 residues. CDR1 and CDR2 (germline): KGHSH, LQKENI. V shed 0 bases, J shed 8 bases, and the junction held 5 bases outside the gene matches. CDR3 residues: CASSPPGLAGGVDEQFF. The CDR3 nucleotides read TGTGCCAGCTCACCACCCGGACTAGCGGGAGGGGTAGATGAGCAGTTCTTC.

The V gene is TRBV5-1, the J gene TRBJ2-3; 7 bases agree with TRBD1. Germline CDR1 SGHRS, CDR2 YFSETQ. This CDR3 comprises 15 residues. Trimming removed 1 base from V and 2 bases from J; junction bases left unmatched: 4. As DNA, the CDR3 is TGCGCCAGCAGCTTGCAGCAGGGGGACACAGATACGCAGTATTTT. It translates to CASSLQQGDTDTQYF.

The DNA of the CDR3 is TGTGCCAGCAGCCTCCAAGAGACCCAGTACTTC. It specifies CASSLQETQYF. This sequence joins TRBV28 and TRBJ2-5; D remains unclear. The CDR3 is 11 residues long. V was cut by 6 bases and J by 1 base, with 3 bases left in between. Per germline, CDR1 MDHEN and CDR2 SYDVKM.

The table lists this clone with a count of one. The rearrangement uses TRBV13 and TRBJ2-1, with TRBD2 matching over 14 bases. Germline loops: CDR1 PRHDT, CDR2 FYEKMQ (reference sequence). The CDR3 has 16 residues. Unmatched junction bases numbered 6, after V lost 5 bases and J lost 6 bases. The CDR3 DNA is TGTGCCAGCAGCCTTCGCGGGACTAGCGGGAGCAATGAGCAGTTCTTC. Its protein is CASSLRGTSGSNEQFF.

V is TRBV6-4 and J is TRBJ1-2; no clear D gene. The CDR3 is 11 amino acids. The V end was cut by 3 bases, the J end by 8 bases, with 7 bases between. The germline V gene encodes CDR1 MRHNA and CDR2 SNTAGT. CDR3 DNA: TGTGCCAGCAGTGAATGGAGCGGCTACACCTTC. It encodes CASSEWSGYTF.

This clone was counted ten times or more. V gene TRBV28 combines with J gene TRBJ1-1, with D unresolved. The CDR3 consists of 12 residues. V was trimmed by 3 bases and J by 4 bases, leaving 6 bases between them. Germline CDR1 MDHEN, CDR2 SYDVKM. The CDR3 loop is CASSFVSTEAFF. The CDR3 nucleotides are TGTGCCAGCAGTTTTGTGAGCACTGAAGCTTTCTTT. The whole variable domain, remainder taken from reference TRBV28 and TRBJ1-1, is DVKVTQSSRYLVKRTGEKVFLECVQDMDHENMFWYRQDPGLGLRLIYFSYDVKMKEKGDIPEGYSVSREKKERFSLILESASTNQTSMYLCASSFVSTEAFFGQGTRLTVV.

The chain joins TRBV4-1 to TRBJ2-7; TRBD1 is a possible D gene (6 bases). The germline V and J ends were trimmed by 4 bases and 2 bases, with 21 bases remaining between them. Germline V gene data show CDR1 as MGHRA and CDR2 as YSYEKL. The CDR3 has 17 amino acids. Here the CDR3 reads CASSRDPTGEITYEQYF. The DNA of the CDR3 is TGCGCCAGCAGCCGAGATCCGACAGGAGAAATAACCTACGAGCAGTACTTC.